Sequencing of this T cell receptor (beta chain) was carried out in a study of cytomegalovirus exposure and HLA in healthy donors (dated by TCRdb to 2016 to 2017). Context from the whole study: According to an earlier analysis of several hundred of the donors, 150 million to 200 million T cells yielded over 90 million unique TCR beta sequences and around 300 Gb of sequence data. An early release that covered around 590 HLA-typed donors contained around 300 gigabases of sequencing data and tens of millions of unique TCR sequences. Donor age, sex, ethnicity and CMV serostatus were collected together with the repertoire data. High-throughput TCR immunosequencing, statistical association of individual TCRs with disease status, and machine learning were combined to predict cytomegalovirus infection status. Class I and class II HLA loci were covered by the typing at four-digit resolution. Among the approximately 400 genotyped donors, roughly 80% belonged to the genetic ancestry cluster associated with self-reported Caucasian donors. A few DR-DQ haplotypes were handled as single units for association and clustering because linkage in the cohort was strong. All discovery cohort repertoires had been generated on a single sequencing platform. The T cell repertoires of 666 subjects were profiled by immunosequencing and related to cytomegalovirus serostatus. A separate validation cohort of 100 to 150 different subjects was used in addition to the 666-subject first cohort. In the later analysis, no new phenotypic data were used to find candidate immune exposures; instead, reliance was placed on TCR beta sequences and their occurrence across donors. The aim of the study was to test whether cataloging public T cell receptors could identify signatures of past pathogen exposure. A later genetic analysis used genome-wide SNP genotypes for about three fifths of the 666 donors, treating that subset as a discovery cohort. A later analysis re-examined previously published TCR beta repertoires from roughly 650 donors and added high-resolution HLA genotyping to investigate patterns of TCR occurrence. On average, around 240,000 unique TCR beta nucleotide sequences were sequenced per donor among a few hundred genotyped donors of the cohort, with about 19% of those sequences being non-productive. To decide whether each TCR beta V gene segment behaved as functional or pseudogenic, an earlier analysis of some 570 of the donors relied on high-throughput TCR beta sequencing. Typing coverage varied by locus: about 629-640 donors for A, B, C, DRB1 and DQB1; 500 to 550 for DQA1; approximately 610 for DPA1; approximately 490 for DPB1. General findings and caveats noted by the study authors: HLA typing was unavailable for some donors at each locus, so association tests used only the typed subset. In an earlier analysis of around 500 of the donors, most TCR beta V segments appeared in productive rearrangements about 90% or about 30% of the time, broadly matching IMGT annotations. Specific HLA alleles were associated with 16,951 TCR beta sequences at a false discovery rate of 0.05 in a later analysis. CMV serostatus was the only immune exposure information available for the cohort. Compared with equally common non-associated chains, HLA-associated TCR beta chains in a later analysis were more clonally expanded and had lower generation probabilities. In this cohort, only TCR beta chains were sequenced, and detectable features were limited by the absence of alpha or paired-chain data. In a later analysis, several top co-occurrence clusters were reported to appear linked to parvovirus B19, influenza, CMV and Epstein-Barr virus. V-gene and J-gene trimming of TCR beta chains was associated with a missense DCLRE1C variant in a later genetic analysis, and the association was replicated in an independent cohort. Compared with the roughly 710-donor mean, donors in an Asian-associated ancestry cluster had fewer N-insertions in productive TCRs, according to a later genetic analysis. According to a later analysis, most CMV-associated TCR beta chains appeared to be HLA-restricted, and the HLA associations seemed to be driven largely by CMV exposure. Because the 87-base-pair reads could not distinguish some IMGT-functional V segments, including TRBV6-2 and TRBV6-3, those segments were excluded. The study gave a list of over 150 TCR beta chains associated with cytomegalovirus. Assigning TCR associations to individual alleles was difficult when HLA alleles, especially DR and DQ, strongly co-occurred. A cluster of highly shared sequence variants was judged likely to represent a technical artifact of the sequencing pipeline. The authors suggested that the approach could potentially be extended to other disease states and immunological phenotypes. Because counts were too low, 15 to 20 rarely observed V segments, including chromosome 9 orphons, were excluded from the earlier analysis of fewer than 650 of the donors. In a later analysis, the rate of TCR association differed among HLA loci, with DRB1 alleles having the most associated TCRs and HLA-C alleles having the fewest. In vitro tests confirmed that a few of the cytomegalovirus-associated TCR beta chains recognize cytomegalovirus antigens. The classifier was reported to diagnose cytomegalovirus status with high specificity and sensitivity in both the original cohort and the validation cohort. Correlated functional status among segregating V segments might be attributable to linkage disequilibrium, but an unknown experimental factor could not be ruled out. Most TCR sequences were observed very rarely across donors, whereas some public TCRs were present in many individuals. Roughly uniform sequencing depth across donors was assumed in presence/absence analyses, although this assumption may not hold. A further reported finding was that TCR beta sequences accurately predicted the HLA-A and HLA-B alleles for most subjects in the first cohort.

Of note for this clone: Its cognate antigen has yet to be identified. Base qualities are not recorded, but no much larger clone differs from it by a single base.

CDR1 and CDR2 are drawn from the germline V gene (reference sequence): LNHDA, SQIVND. V drops 3 bases and J drops 3 bases, leaving 12 bases in between. The CDR3 has 14 amino acids, counting the end cysteine and phenylalanine. Of the read, only the CDR3 DNA is kept; its 42 bases are in frame from base 1. The cohort comprised 550 to 700 healthy bone marrow donors. Cohort members were all nominally healthy when sampled, although unrecorded immune exposures were likely present. The donor tested CMV seropositive and was one of the 289 seropositive cohort members. A peripheral blood sample was collected from each donor, and TCR beta sequencing was performed on peripheral blood mononuclear cells. The Qiagen DNeasy Blood Extraction Kit was used to extract genomic DNA from the blood cell samples. Library preparation employed the immunoSEQ multiplex PCR assay. The multiplex PCR relied on a mix of 60 forward primers for TCR Vbeta segments and 13 reverse primers for TCR Jbeta segments. Amplification of the CDR3 region of rearranged TCR beta genes was performed with a multiplex PCR assay on genomic DNA. Amplified TCR beta libraries were sequenced as 87-base-pair reads on the Illumina HiSeq System. The authors' pipeline ran thus. Across the 500 to 750 repertoires, a later analysis counted 75 million to 90 million unique TCR beta chains, around 10 million of which were shared by at least two donors. To remove PCR and sequencing errors, raw reads were error-corrected and collapsed into unique sequences using a nearest-neighbor algorithm that merged closely related sequences. V, D and J gene segments were assigned by aligning CDR3 sequences to IMGT reference sequences. For a sequence to be retained, a match of at least six nucleotides to both a V gene segment and a J gene segment was required. Rearrangements were classified as productive when the CDR3 lacked stop codons and remained in frame with V and J, and all other rearrangements were classified as non-productive. Following IMGT convention, CDR3 was defined as the stretch from the second conserved V-encoded cysteine up to the conserved J-encoded phenylalanine. The earlier analysis of 450 to 750 of the donors excluded any sequence lacking an unambiguous match to a single V gene segment. In an earlier analysis of around 600 of the donors, V segments were called functional above 56.7% productive rearrangements and were called segregating when the between-donor standard deviation exceeded 5%. A statistical classification framework was built to diagnose cytomegalovirus status from the catalog of TCR beta chain sequences. In a later analysis, V and J genes were assigned by comparing TCR nucleotide sequences against IMGT/GENE-DB human TR gene sequences. A later analysis assigned CDR3 sequences and most-parsimonious VDJ recombination scenarios with the TCRdist pipeline. In a later analysis, each TCR beta chain was defined by its CDR3 amino acid sequence together with its V-gene family, and reads without a unique V-gene family were excluded. A later analysis removed 592 highly shared, low-generation-probability nucleotide sequences to deal with suspected cross-contamination and a sequencing artifact. In a later analysis, a clonal expansion index for each public chain was calculated from normalized within-repertoire ranks of inferred template counts. A later analysis computed generation probabilities with a VDJ recombination model fitted to out-of-frame rearrangements, and checked the results against IGoR. In a later analysis, hypergeometric tests were used to score TCR-TCR, TCR-HLA and TCR-CMV co-occurrence, with a repertoire-size bias correction applied to TCR pairs. In a later analysis, false discovery rates were estimated by permuting HLA or CMV assignments 20 times. A later analysis grouped co-occurring TCRs with DBSCAN, adding TCRdist sequence similarity when clustering within HLA-allele-positive subsets. For co-occurrence clustering, repertoires with fewer than 30,000 or more than 120,000 public chains were excluded, along with a handful of repertoires with anomalous nucleotide sharing. TCRdb limited this immuneACCESS table to in-frame rearrangements with V and J called. A share of clones is missing; checked studies link under half to unresolved V genes, and the rest is unexplained. The DNA gave D and trimming, while V, J and clone size come from that table. This sample comprises 120,000 or so clones, about 80% of them detected only once. The top ten hold 7.5% to 9% of the sample.

The chain was built from TRBV19 and TRBJ2-7, with the D gene uncertain. The sample consisted of PBMCs. The receptor was isolated from a female donor in good health and CMV-seropositive. The CDR3 reads CASSIQASDYEQYF. The DNA is TGTGCCAGTAGTATTCAGGCTTCCGACTACGAGCAGTACTTC.